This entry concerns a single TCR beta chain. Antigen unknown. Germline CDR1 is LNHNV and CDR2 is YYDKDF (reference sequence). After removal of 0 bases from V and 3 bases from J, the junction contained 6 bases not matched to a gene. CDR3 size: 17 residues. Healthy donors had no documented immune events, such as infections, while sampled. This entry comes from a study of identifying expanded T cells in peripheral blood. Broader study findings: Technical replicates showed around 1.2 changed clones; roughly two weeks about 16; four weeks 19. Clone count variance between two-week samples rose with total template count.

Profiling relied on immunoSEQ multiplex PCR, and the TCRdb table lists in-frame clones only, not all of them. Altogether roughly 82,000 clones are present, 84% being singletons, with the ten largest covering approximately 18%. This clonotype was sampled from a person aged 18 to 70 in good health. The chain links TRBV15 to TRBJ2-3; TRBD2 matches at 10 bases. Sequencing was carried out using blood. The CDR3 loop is CATSREVTSGKTDTQYF. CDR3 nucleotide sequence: TGTGCCACCAGCAGAGAAGTTACTAGCGGGAAAACAGATACGCAGTATTTT.